This T cell receptor (beta chain) was captured by sequencing in a study of T-cell memory formation after mild COVID-19. Per the germline V gene, CDR1 is KGHSH and CDR2 is LQKENI. This CDR3 is built from 11 residues. Trimming took off 5 bases at V and 5 bases at J, with 6 bases between the two ends. In its sample, this clonotype was seen many times. Its antigen is as yet unknown. TCRdb called the 5' RACE reads again in MiXCR, with one record for every CDR3 protein. Of a few hundred thousand distinct CDR3 sequences in the sample, about 23% were seen once. Study-wide results and caveats: Clones which contracted sat mainly in CM and EM if CD4+, and in EMRA if CD8+.

This sequence joins TRBV18 and TRBJ1-2, with TRBD1 as a possible D gene (5 bases). Sequencing used PBMCs or a T cell subset sorted from them (not recorded which). The receptor's source is an adult woman who had mild COVID-19 (a few samples of this study predate the infection). Cell type and time point are not known. CDR3 amino acids: CASSRQYGYTF. The CDR3 nucleotides read TGTGCCAGCTCAAGACAGTATGGCTACACCTTC.